The entry below describes one T cell receptor (beta chain). Its target is unknown. The J segment lost 5 bases and the V segment lost 5 bases, leaving 6 bases of the junction unmatched. CDR3 length: 14 amino acids. The entry originates in a study of blood T cells in healthy people across ages. Whole-study results and caveats: More naive CD4+ cells and higher diversity marked long-lived donors relative to aged donors.

For the second PCR, which ran for about 7 to 11 cycles, a sample-barcoded 5' primer and a J-beta primer mix were used. TCRdb used MiXCR to reprocess the 5' RACE reads, holding one entry per CDR3 protein. This sample carries around 790,000 distinct CDR3 sequences, around 42% of them seen once, and the ten largest clones take roughly a fifth. The TCR sequence derives from a man aged 55 to 70 in good health. The chain links TRBV12-3 or TRBV12-4 to TRBJ1-1; TRBD1 matches 9 bases. The sample was blood. The CDR3 bases are TGTGCCAGCAGTGTAAAACAGGGGGCAACTGAAGCTTTCTTT. This encodes CASSVKQGATEAFF.